The 26 T cell receptor beta chains in this list originate from one sample, sequenced in a study of shared clonotypes between healthy human individuals. Sequencing was performed with immunoSEQ multiplex PCR; in TCRdb, only in-frame clones are kept and a portion is missing. Of some 1 million clones in the sample, around 76% were seen once. Sequencing was carried out using memory CD4+ T cells sorted from blood. The subset here: CD45RA-negative fraction. All receptors derive from a man aged 18-30 years in good health.

CDR3 protein: CASSLQGDANPPLHF. CDR3 nucleotide sequence: TGTGCCAGCAGCCTCCAGGGGGACGCCAATCCACCCCTCCACTTT. The rearrangement links TRBV6-5 to TRBJ1-6, with 7 bases matching TRBD1. The CDR3 has 15 residues. Germline V gene sequence: CDR1 MNHEY, CDR2 SVGAGI. The V gene end was trimmed by 6 bases and the J gene end by 11 bases; junction bases not matched to a gene: 13.

Points on this clone: Other DNA sequences in this sample translate to the same CDR3. The genes are TRBV5-4 and TRBJ1-5; D is unresolved. The CDR3 is 13 residues long. Trimming left V 4 bases short and J 2 bases short, with 7 bases between. CDR1 is SGHNT, CDR2 YYREEE, per germline (reference sequence). CDR3 in DNA: TGTGCCAGCAGCCTGGACCGCAATCAGCCCCAGCATTTT. It translates to CASSLDRNQPQHF.

V gene TRBV4-1 combines with J gene TRBJ2-1; D is unresolved. CDR1 and CDR2 (germline): MGHRA, YSYEKL. This CDR3 has 18 residues. Trimming shortened V by 6 bases and J by 0 bases, and 21 bases separated the two germline ends. CDR3 residues: CASRLLEVGPSSYNEQFF. The DNA for the CDR3 is TGCGCCAGCAGGCTCCTAGAGGTCGGCCCGAGCTCCTACAATGAGCAGTTCTTC.

This rearrangement joins TRBV18 to TRBJ2-7, with a possible D match to TRBD2 (6 bases). V was clipped by 0 bases and J by 6 bases, with 12 bases between them. The CDR3 covers 14 residues. Germline assignment: CDR1 KGHSH and CDR2 LQKENI. CDR3 nucleotides: TGTGCCAGCTCACCACCCGCGGGGACCGGCGAGCAGTACTTC. This encodes CASSPPAGTGEQYF.

The chain combines TRBV5-1 with TRBJ2-2; weak D call: TRBD1 (5 bases). CDR3 length equals 15 residues. V lost 4 bases and J 2 bases, leaving 12 bases between the germline ends. Germline CDR1 is SGHRS and CDR2 is YFSETQ. CDR3 protein: CASSQTGLNTGELFF. The CDR3 nucleotides are TGCGCCAGCAGCCAAACAGGATTAAACACCGGGGAGCTGTTTTTT.

The gene calls are TRBV10-3 and TRBJ2-3; 8 bases map to TRBD2. This CDR3 spans 14 amino acids. CDR1 is ENHRY, CDR2 SYGVKD, per germline. V dropped 3 bases and J dropped 1; count of bases not matched to a gene: 0. CDR3 in amino acids: CAISDGRGTDTQYF. The CDR3 bases are TGTGCCATCAGTGACGGGAGGGGCACAGATACGCAGTATTTT.

Points on this clone: This specimen includes other DNA sequences encoding the same CDR3. The rearrangement links TRBV5-1 to TRBJ1-5; D unresolved. The CDR3 sequence is 15 residues long. Germline CDR1 reads SGHRS; CDR2 reads YFSETQ. Trimming pared 0 bases from V and 2 bases from J, leaving 9 bases between. CDR3 protein: CASSLEGIGNQPQHF. Here the CDR3 DNA reads TGCGCCAGCAGCTTGGAGGGAATTGGCAATCAGCCCCAGCATTTT.

Ten or more counts support this clone. Other DNA sequences in this sample translate to the same CDR3. This rearrangement joins TRBV7-8 to TRBJ1-5; D is ambiguous. The CDR3 covers 13 residues. The germline V and J ends were trimmed by 0 bases and 4 bases, with 4 bases remaining between them. Germline V gene sequence: CDR1 SGHVS, CDR2 FQNEAQ. The CDR3 loop is CASSLAKNQPQHF. As DNA, the CDR3 is TGTGCCAGCAGCTTAGCGAAAAATCAGCCCCAGCATTTT.

This clone showed up just once. This chain joins TRBV27 and TRBJ2-7; D is unresolved. V dropped 4 bases and J dropped 6 bases, with 7 bases sitting between them. Looked up from germline, CDR1 is MNHEY and CDR2 is SMNVEV (reference sequence). CDR3 length: 11 amino acids. Here the CDR3 reads CASSSPGEQYF. DNA for the CDR3: TGTGCCAGCAGTTCGCCAGGCGAGCAGTACTTC.

This clone was counted only a few times. The chain combines TRBV7-3 with TRBJ2-3; weak D call: TRBD1 (5 bases). V was cut by 3 bases and J by 2 bases, with 6 bases left in between. This CDR3 comprises 13 residues. CDR1 SGHTA and CDR2 FQGTGA come from the germline V gene. The DNA for the CDR3 is TGTGCCAGCAGCTTGGACAACACAGATACGCAGTATTTT. It is translated as CASSLDNTDTQYF. Full variable domain (outside the CDR3, taken from reference TRBV7-3 and TRBJ2-3): GAGVSQTPSNKVTEKGKYVELRCDPISGHTALYWYRQSLGQGPEFLIYFQGTGAADDSGLPNDRFFAVRPEGSVSTLKIQRTERGDSAVYLCASSLDNTDTQYFGPGTRLTVL.

V is TRBV6-6 and J is TRBJ2-7, with 11 bases aligning to TRBD2. V lost 9 bases and J lost 3; bases outside the gene matches: 1. The CDR3 length is 12 residues. Germline V gives CDR1 MNHNY, CDR2 SVGAGI (reference sequence). The CDR3 nucleotides read TGTGCCAGTGGACTAGCGGGCTACGAGCAGTACTTC. It codes for CASGLAGYEQYF.

J is TRBJ2-1 and V is TRBV5-4; either TRBD1 or TRBD2 may supply D (5 bases each). This CDR3 contains 17 residues. Germline values: CDR1 SGHNT, CDR2 YYREEE (reference sequence). V was clipped by 0 bases and J by 8 bases, with 21 bases between them. CDR3 sequence: CASSLVGEGRRGDEQFF. DNA of the CDR3: TGTGCCAGCAGCTTGGTGGGGGAAGGTAGAAGAGGCGATGAGCAGTTCTTC.

The chain combines TRBV7-8 with TRBJ1-5; D is ambiguous. The CDR3 is 12 amino acids. V lost 5 bases and J lost 10, with 12 bases in between. From germline, CDR1 is SGHVS and CDR2 FQNEAQ. CDR3 sequence (DNA): TGTGCCAGCAGCGGAAGTGGGCCCCCCCAGCATTTT. This gives the protein CASSGSGPPQHF.

This chain joins TRBV28 and TRBJ2-5, with D tentatively TRBD2 (5 bases). Germline V CDR1 and CDR2: MDHEN, SYDVKM. The ends were cut back, 7 bases at V and 7 bases at J, with 25 bases in the middle. This CDR3 contains 16 residues. The CDR3 DNA is TGTGCCAGCACCCCACCCGGCGGGTCTGGCGGTCGGACCCAGTACTTC. Amino acid sequence: CASTPPGGSGGRTQYF.

This clone has more than one count but fewer than ten. This chain links TRBV5-6 with TRBJ2-2; 10 bases match TRBD2. Germline CDR1 reads SGHDT; CDR2 reads YYEEEE. Losses at the gene ends were 0 bases for V and 5 bases for J; bases not matched to a gene: 4. There are 16 residues in the CDR3. CDR3 coding DNA: TGTGCCAGCAGCTTGGTTAGCGGGGGGCGAACCGGGGAGCTGTTTTTT. Its translation: CASSLVSGGRTGELFF.

The chain recombines TRBV27 with TRBJ2-1, with 11 positions matching TRBD2. CDR1 is MNHEY, CDR2 SMNVEV, per germline (reference sequence). The CDR3 sequence is 15 residues long. J gave up 5 bases and V 7 bases, and 7 bases lay outside the gene matches. CDR3 residues: CASKTSGSLNNEQFF. For the CDR3, the DNA is TGTGCCAGCAAAACTAGCGGGAGTCTCAACAATGAGCAGTTCTTC.

The chain joins TRBV29-1 to TRBJ2-3; D is perhaps TRBD1 (5 bases). The CDR3 contains 12 residues. Germline assignment: CDR1 SQVTM and CDR2 ANQGSEA. V was clipped by 5 bases and J by 2 bases, with 8 bases between them. Here the CDR3 reads CSVSTDTDTQYF. In nucleotides, the CDR3 is TGCAGCGTTTCGACAGACACAGATACGCAGTATTTT.

The V and J genes are TRBV5-4 and TRBJ1-6, with D possibly matching TRBD1 (6 bases). Germline V gene data show CDR1 as SGHNT and CDR2 as YYREEE (reference sequence). The CDR3 spans 15 residues. Between the trimmed V and J ends, which lost 0 bases and 7 bases, there was a span of 11 bases. In DNA, the CDR3 is TGTGCCAGCAGCTTGGGAAGGACAGTCAATTCACCCCTCCACTTT. Amino acid sequence: CASSLGRTVNSPLHF.

The V gene is TRBV19, the J gene TRBJ2-1; D remains ambiguous. CDR1 and CDR2 (germline): LNHDA, SQIVND (reference sequence). This CDR3 is built from 17 residues. The V and J ends lost 5 bases and 3 bases respectively, with 20 bases between them. Here the CDR3 DNA reads TGTGCCAGTAGTTCATCCCACCGCCAGGCCCACTACAATGAGCAGTTCTTC. Its translation is CASSSSHRQAHYNEQFF.

J is TRBJ2-2 and V is TRBV5-1; maybe TRBD1 (5 bases). Between the trimmed V and J ends, which lost 3 bases and 4 bases, there was a span of 16 bases. In germline, CDR1 is SGHRS, CDR2 YFSETQ. The CDR3 sequence is 16 residues long. The CDR3 DNA sequence: TGCGCCAGCAGCTCCCAGATGGGGCCCTCCACCGGGGAGCTGTTTTTT. Protein product: CASSSQMGPSTGELFF. The whole variable domain, filled in from reference TRBV5-1 and TRBJ2-2, reads KAGVTQTPRYLIKTRGQQVTLSCSPISGHRSVSWYQQTPGQGLQFLFEYFSETQRNKGNFPGRFSGRQFSNSRSEMNVSTLELGDSALYLCASSSQMGPSTGELFFGEGSRLTVL.

Only one count was recorded for this clone. The CDR3 region is CATSTGTLSYEQYF. The CDR3 coding sequence is TGTGCCACCTCTACTGGGACACTTTCCTACGAGCAGTACTTC. The chain carries TRBV6-1 and TRBJ2-7; perhaps TRBD1 as D (6 bases). With 10 bases removed from V and 1 base from J, the gap between germline ends came to 17 bases. The CDR3 spans 14 residues. CDR1 is MNHNS and CDR2 is SASEGT in the germline V gene.

The chain links TRBV4-1 to TRBJ1-5; TRBD1 matches 8 bases. The V segment lost 3 bases and the J segment 0 bases; nucleotides outside the gene matches: 7. CDR3 length equals 17 residues. Germline V lookup: CDR1 MGHRA, CDR2 YSYEKL. The chain's CDR3 is CASSQDGTGFSNQPQHF. In nucleotides, the CDR3 is TGCGCCAGCAGCCAGGATGGGACAGGTTTTAGCAATCAGCCCCAGCATTTT.

The CDR3 nucleotides are TGTGCCAGCTCACCATCGAACGCTGACACGCAGTATTTT. Its protein product is CASSPSNADTQYF. The chain joins TRBV18 to TRBJ2-3, with D uncertain. CDR1 and CDR2 (germline): KGHSH, LQKENI. This CDR3 spans 13 amino acids. V was pared by 2 bases and J by 9 bases, with 12 bases between. The variable domain in full, with the rest retrieved from reference TRBV18 and TRBJ2-3, is NAGVMQNPRHLVRRRGQEARLRCSPMKGHSHVYWYRQLPEEGLKFMVYLQKENIIDESGMPKERFSAEFPKEGPSILRIQQVVRGDSAAYFCASSPSNADTQYFGPGTRLTVL.

The V and J genes are TRBV2 and TRBJ2-1; 9 bases fit TRBD1. This CDR3 spans 15 amino acids. J gave up 8 bases and V 2 bases, and 7 bases lay outside the gene matches. Germline loops: CDR1 SNHLY, CDR2 FYNNEI. CDR3 DNA: TGTGCCAGCAGTGAACAGGGACAGGGAATCCATGAGCAGTTCTTC. Its protein product is CASSEQGQGIHEQFF.

The gene calls are TRBV5-1 and TRBJ2-7; D tentatively reads TRBD1 or TRBD2 (5 bases each). V was trimmed by 2 bases and J by 6 bases, leaving 18 bases between them. Germline V CDR1 and CDR2: SGHRS, YFSETQ. CDR3 length: 15 residues. CDR3 amino acids: CASSLEGTSLGEQYF. DNA for the CDR3: TGCGCCAGCAGCTTAGAAGGGACGTCGTTAGGCGAGCAGTACTTC. The variable domain in full, with the rest retrieved from reference TRBV5-1 and TRBJ2-7, is KAGVTQTPRYLIKTRGQQVTLSCSPISGHRSVSWYQQTPGQGLQFLFEYFSETQRNKGNFPGRFSGRQFSNSRSEMNVSTLELGDSALYLCASSLEGTSLGEQYFGPGTRLTVT.

CDR3 bases: TGTGCCAGTAGCGCCGATAAGGGGGCTGGCAATCAGCCCCAGCATTTT. It yields the protein CASSADKGAGNQPQHF. The rearrangement uses TRBV19 and TRBJ1-5; 7 nucleotides line up with TRBD1. The CDR3 consists of 16 residues. CDR1 and CDR2 from the germline V gene are LNHDA and SQIVND (reference sequence). J lost 2 bases, V lost 6 bases, and 10 bases had no gene match.